These T cell receptor beta chains were read from a single sample in a study of a mutant IDH1 vaccine in newly diagnosed glioma. The repertoire was sequenced with immunoSEQ multiplex PCR; TCRdb's copy has only in-frame clones and lacks some. The sample comprises about 85,000 clones, just under 90% of which are singletons, and around 0.73% rests with the top ten. For these receptors, no antigen is known. The specimen was PBMCs, collected from a glioma patient whose treatment included an IDH1 peptide vaccine. The receptors stem from a woman between 45 and 60 years old with glioma. Both conserved end residues are trimmed from each CDR3.

>TRBV9|TRBJ1-2|10
ASSPDLAGYT
>TRBV6-5|TRBJ1-5|13
ASKRSGNSNQPQH
>TRBV7-8|TRBJ1-3|13
ASSLVRKAGNTIY
>TRBV30|TRBJ1-4|12
AWGTGREKEKLF
>TRBV29-1|TRBJ1-2|12
SVPFDTLADGYT
>TRBV5-4|TRBJ2-6|14
ASSTPGGAGANVLT
>TRBV28|TRBJ1-5|12
ASSRDGSTQPQH
>TRBV27|TRBJ2-7|12
ASSLRGGYYEQY
>TRBV10-3|TRBJ1-1|12
AMADGNMNTEAF
>TRBV5-1|TRBJ2-7|12
ASSLVGSEAVQY
>TRBV7-8|TRBJ2-1|13
ASSPTTSSYNEQF
>TRBV7-6|TRBJ2-1|12
ASSFGLAAHEQF
>TRBV7-9|TRBJ2-3|14
ASRLAGEGPTDTQY
>TRBV27|TRBJ1-5|14
ASSSGQGIWNQPQH
>TRBV5-1|TRBJ1-1|13
ASSLGQGGRTEAF
>TRBV7-9|TRBJ2-5|12
ASTRLGGQETQY
>TRBV6-5|TRBJ2-1|12
ASSYGLAGNEQF
>TRBV7-8|TRBJ2-2|14
ASSLFGVGNTGELF
>TRBV12-5|TRBJ2-2|17
ASAGSGSGGRDDTGELF
>TRBV5-1|TRBJ1-1|12
ASSSQGARTEAF
>TRBV6-5|TRBJ2-1|12
ASSYGSSYNEQF
>TRBV7-2|TRBJ2-3|13
ASSLLAGESDTQY
>TRBV28|TRBJ2-7|11
ASSSKGPHEQY
>TRBV5-1|TRBJ2-6|15
ASSPGQGDSGANVLT
>TRBV10-1|NA|11
ASSVPGMDEQY
>TRBV6-5|TRBJ1-2|14
ASSYSGTGGGAGYT
>TRBV27|TRBJ2-1|12
ASNLLQGRNEQF
>TRBV6-1|TRBJ2-7|13
ASSDGQGTYYEQY
>TRBV7-9|TRBJ2-7|13
ASSFEAGGLNEQY
>TRBV5-1|TRBJ2-7|12
ASSLGGSSYEQY
>TRBV6-6|TRBJ1-1|9
ASSLGTEAF
>TRBV5-5|TRBJ2-1|14
ASSPRRGRGGDEQF
>TRBV30|TRBJ2-7|11
AWIRDWGSEQY
>TRBV20-1|TRBJ2-1|9
SARVRGEQF
>TRBV6-5|TRBJ2-7|12
ASSSGQRAYEQY